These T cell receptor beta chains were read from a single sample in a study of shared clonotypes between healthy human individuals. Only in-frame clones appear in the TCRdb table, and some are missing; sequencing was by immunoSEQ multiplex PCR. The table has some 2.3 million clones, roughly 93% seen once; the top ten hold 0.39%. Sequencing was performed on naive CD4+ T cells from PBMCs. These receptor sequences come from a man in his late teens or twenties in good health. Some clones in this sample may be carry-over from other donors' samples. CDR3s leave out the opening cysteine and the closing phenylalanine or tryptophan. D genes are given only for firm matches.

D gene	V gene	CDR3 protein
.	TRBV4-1	ASSHPQSRGYT
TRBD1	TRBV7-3	ASSPGQVNTEAF
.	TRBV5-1	ASSSDGGSTDTQY
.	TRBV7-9	ASTPSSSTDTQY
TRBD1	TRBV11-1	ASRSRAPGQGVLNTEAF
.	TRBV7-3	ASSLDGHQETQY
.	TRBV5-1	ASSPSRGSFSYEQY
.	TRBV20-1	SARARDRQF
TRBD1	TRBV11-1	ASSLARGTGDPGELF
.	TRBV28	ASSLFTSMNTEAF
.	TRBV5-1	ASSLGATRETQY
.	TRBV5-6	ASSLRGTYEQY
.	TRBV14	ASSQDSGGYEKLF
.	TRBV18	ASSPTEGDGYT
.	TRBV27	ASSLEDGIGEQY
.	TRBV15	ATSRDRGSYGYT
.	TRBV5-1	ASSFIPSGANVLT
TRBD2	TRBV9	ASSTSGSYTDTQY
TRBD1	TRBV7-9	ASSTSGTGDEQY
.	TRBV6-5	ASSAMGHSGNTIY
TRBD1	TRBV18	ASSPYPGQGSSGNTIY
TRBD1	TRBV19	ASTWGQGARRQPQH
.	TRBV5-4	ASSGTVERAF
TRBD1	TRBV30	ASNQGQSYYEQY
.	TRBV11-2	ASSLWVYEQY
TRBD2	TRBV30	AWSGSAGGYRYNEQF
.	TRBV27	ASSLRGAGTDTQY
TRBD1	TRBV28	ASSFLTGDPAYEQY
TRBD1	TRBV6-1	ASQGDSYPYEQY
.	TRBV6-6	ASSHGQKTYEQY
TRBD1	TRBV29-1	SGRKTPGQYTDTQY
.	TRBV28	ASSPPLTTYEQY
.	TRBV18	ASSPPAGDTEAF
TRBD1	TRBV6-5	ASSPGDRFYEQY
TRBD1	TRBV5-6	ASSSTGGSSGYT
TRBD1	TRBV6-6	ASSPGQGAVNTEAF
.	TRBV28	ASSPLTDQPQH
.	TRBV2	ASSDRRGGVEQY
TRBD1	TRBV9	ASSARGDRAIDTIY
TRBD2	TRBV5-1	ASSLVLAGVDEQF
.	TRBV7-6	ASSLGPAGEGNTIY
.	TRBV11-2	ASSLVGVPYNSPLH
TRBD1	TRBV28	ASKEGAGQPQH
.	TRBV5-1	ASSTRPDNLGETQY
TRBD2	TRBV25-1	ASSDSLAVTGELF
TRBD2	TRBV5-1	ASSLTSGSSYEQY
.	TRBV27	ASSGPLGRTSSYEQY
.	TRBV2	ASSVSGAFMNTEAF
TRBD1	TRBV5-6	ASRRRDRAYEQY
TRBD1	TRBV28	ASSLGQVGETQY
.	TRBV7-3	ASSVLPQETQY
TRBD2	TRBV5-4	ASSMAGAYNEQF
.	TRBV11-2	ASSSGRNSYEQY
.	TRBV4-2	ASSQDYRQGGYEQY
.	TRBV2	ASSPGQRDQPQH
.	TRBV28	ASSSTDSSYGYT
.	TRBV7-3	ASSPTGSGGYT
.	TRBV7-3	ASSFASSGANVLT
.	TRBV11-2	ASSPPQNTIY